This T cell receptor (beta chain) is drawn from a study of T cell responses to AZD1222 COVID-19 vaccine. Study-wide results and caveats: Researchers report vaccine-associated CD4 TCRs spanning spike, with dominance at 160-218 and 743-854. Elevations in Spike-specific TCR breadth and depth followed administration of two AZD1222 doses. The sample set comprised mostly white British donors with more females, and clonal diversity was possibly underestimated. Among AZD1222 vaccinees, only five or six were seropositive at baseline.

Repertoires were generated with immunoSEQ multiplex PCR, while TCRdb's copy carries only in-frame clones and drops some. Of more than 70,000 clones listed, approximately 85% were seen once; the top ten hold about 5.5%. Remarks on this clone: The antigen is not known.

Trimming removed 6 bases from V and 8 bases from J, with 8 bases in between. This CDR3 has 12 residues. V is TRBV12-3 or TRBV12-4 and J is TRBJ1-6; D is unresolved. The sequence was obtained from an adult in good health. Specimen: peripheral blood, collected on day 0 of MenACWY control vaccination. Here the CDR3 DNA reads TGTGCCAGCAGGCACAGCCATTCACCCCTCCACTTT. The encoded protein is CASRHSHSPLHF.